Each of the 31 T cell receptor beta chains below was sequenced from the same sample in a study of beta chain features in type 1 diabetes. Since all of the isolated RNA was reverse transcribed, expressed TCRB transcripts were what got sequenced. Clones were read by immunoSEQ multiplex PCR, and TCRdb kept only the in-frame ones, dropping some. The sample comprises 350,000 to 400,000 clones, roughly 16% of which are singletons, and under 0.02% rests with the top ten. Sample: naive CD4+ T cells from blood. The receptors here all came from a woman between 18 and 29 years old in good health.

This clone was detected a few times. The rearrangement uses TRBV13 and TRBJ2-7; 11 bases fit TRBD2. The CDR3 sequence is 17 residues long. The V gene end was trimmed by 6 bases and the J gene end by 0 bases; junction bases not matched to a gene: 10. CDR1 is PRHDT, CDR2 FYEKMQ, per germline (reference sequence). This CDR3 reads CASRLTLGTSGSYEQYF. The CDR3 DNA is TGTGCCAGCAGACTCACCCTTGGGACTAGCGGCTCCTACGAGCAGTACTTC.

The J gene is TRBJ2-5, the V gene TRBV2, with D possibly TRBD1 on 6 matching bases. Germline V gene data show CDR1 as SNHLY and CDR2 as FYNNEI. The ends were cut back, 5 bases at V and 5 bases at J, with 12 bases in the middle. This CDR3 is built from 13 residues. In nucleotides, the CDR3 is TGTGCCAGCAGTTATACAGGGTTCGAGACCCAGTACTTC. Amino acid sequence: CASSYTGFETQYF.

This chain links TRBV19 with TRBJ2-7; 13 nucleotides match TRBD2. V lost 7 bases, J lost 7 bases, and 10 bases stayed unmatched. The CDR3 is 15 amino acids. Germline loops: CDR1 LNHDA, CDR2 SQIVND (reference sequence). The CDR3 DNA is TGTGCCAGTACCGCGACTAGCGGGAGGAGAAGTGAGCAGTACTTC. Protein: CASTATSGRRSEQYF.

This chain joins TRBV30 and TRBJ2-3; TRBD1 matches 12 bases. V dropped 1 base and J dropped 5; count of bases not matched to a gene: 4. In germline, CDR1 is GTSNPN, CDR2 SVGIG (reference sequence). CDR3 size: 15 residues. CDR3 sequence: CAWSAGTGGRDTQYF. The CDR3 DNA sequence: TGTGCCTGGAGTGCAGGGACAGGGGGCCGAGATACGCAGTATTTT.

This clone was recorded a few times. The rearrangement uses TRBV2 and TRBJ2-2, with TRBD2 identical over 7 bases. The junction had 5 bases not matched to a gene; V was cut back by 9 bases and J by 4 bases. The CDR3 extends over 13 amino acids. From germline, CDR1 is SNHLY and CDR2 FYNNEI. The CDR3 loop reads CARGLTGTGELFF. In DNA, the CDR3 is TGTGCCAGGGGACTAACGGGCACCGGGGAGCTGTTTTTT. The entire variable domain, with the rest obtained from reference TRBV2 and TRBJ2-2, is as follows: EPEVTQTPSHQVTQMGQEVILRCVPISNHLYFYWYRQILGQKVEFLVSFYNNEISEKSEIFDDQFSVERPDGSNFTLKIRSTKLEDSAMYFCARGLTGTGELFFGEGSRLTVL.

This clone was detected a few times. The chain recombines TRBV30 with TRBJ2-5; D may be TRBD2 (5 bases). Trimming took 4 bases from V and 1 from J, leaving 7 bases between them. The CDR3 runs 12 residues. Germline lookup yields CDR1 GTSNPN and CDR2 SVGIG (reference sequence). CDR3 sequence reads: CAWTGGQETQYF. CDR3 in DNA: TGTGCCTGGACCGGAGGCCAAGAGACCCAGTACTTC. The full variable domain, rest sourced from reference TRBV30 and TRBJ2-5, is SQTIHQWPATLVQPVGSPLSLECTVEGTSNPNLYWYRQAAGRGLQLLFYSVGIGQISSEVPQNLSASRPQDRQFILSSKKLLLSDSGFYLCAWTGGQETQYFGPGTRLLVL.

A few counts support this clone. The V call is TRBV29-1, the J call TRBJ1-5; D gene ambiguous. V lost 6 bases, J lost 3 bases, and 9 bases lay in between. This CDR3 region has 12 residues. CDR1 is SQVTM and CDR2 is ANQGSEA in the germline V gene. The CDR3 DNA is TGCAGCGTCGCGGGCCCCAATCAGCCCCAGCATTTT. Amino acid sequence: CSVAGPNQPQHF.

This clone was seen a handful of times. The V gene is TRBV28, the J gene TRBJ2-1, with D tentatively TRBD2 (6 bases). Germline V gene sequence: CDR1 MDHEN, CDR2 SYDVKM. The CDR3 consists of 17 residues. V lost 4 bases and J 0 bases, leaving 16 bases between the germline ends. The CDR3 protein is CASSSPGAGSSYNEQFF. The CDR3 region has the DNA TGTGCCAGCAGTTCCCCTGGAGCGGGCAGCTCCTACAATGAGCAGTTCTTC. Supplemented by reference TRBV28 and TRBJ2-1, the full variable domain reads DVKVTQSSRYLVKRTGEKVFLECVQDMDHENMFWYRQDPGLGLRLIYFSYDVKMKEKGDIPEGYSVSREKKERFSLILESASTNQTSMYLCASSSPGAGSSYNEQFFGPGTRLTVL.

In its sample, this clone was seen a few times. V usage is TRBV6-6 and J usage is TRBJ2-7; TRBD1 aligns across 7 bases. Trimming at V came to 2 bases and at J to 0 bases, leaving 7 bases not matched to a gene. The CDR3 runs 16 residues. CDR1 is MNHNY, CDR2 SVGAGI, per germline (reference sequence). The CDR3, as DNA: TGTGCCAGCAGTTACCCTCGGGACAGAGACTCCTACGAGCAGTACTTC. Protein sequence: CASSYPRDRDSYEQYF.

The chain has TRBV18 and TRBJ2-7, with D possibly TRBD2 on 5 matching bases. Germline V gene data show CDR1 as KGHSH and CDR2 as LQKENI. This CDR3 has 12 amino acids. Between the trimmed V and J ends, which lost 4 bases and 9 bases, there was a span of 13 bases. The DNA for the CDR3 is TGTGCCAGCTCACGGCCAGCTGAGGGGCAGTACTTC. Protein: CASSRPAEGQYF.

This clone occurred a few times. The chain combines TRBV4-2 with TRBJ2-1; TRBD1 agrees at 10 bases. From germline, CDR1 is LGHNA and CDR2 YNFKEQ. The ends lost 1 base at V and 7 bases at J; junction bases unmatched: 1. There are 14 residues in the CDR3. The CDR3 loop reads CASSQGQGANEQFF. Written as DNA, the CDR3 is TGTGCCAGCAGCCAAGGACAGGGGGCGAATGAGCAGTTCTTC.

This clone was observed a few times. The chain combines TRBV4-2 with TRBJ2-1, with D hard to call. Looked up from germline, CDR1 is LGHNA and CDR2 is YNFKEQ. The CDR3 consists of 14 residues. V was clipped by 4 bases and J by 5 bases, with 12 bases between them. CDR3 loop: CASSPRPHDNEQFF. CDR3 DNA: TGTGCCAGCAGCCCGCGCCCCCATGACAATGAGCAGTTCTTC.

The chain recombines TRBV7-2 with TRBJ1-4; 9 bases are shared with TRBD1. This CDR3 is 15 amino acids long. Germline V lookup: CDR1 SGHTA, CDR2 FQGNSA. Losses at the gene ends were 1 base for V and 5 bases for J; bases not matched to a gene: 2. The DNA of the CDR3 is TGTGCCAGCAGCTTAGGGGGGACAGGGAATGAAAAACTGTTTTTT. This translates into CASSLGGTGNEKLFF.

This chain links TRBV30 with TRBJ1-5; D perhaps matches TRBD1 (5 bases). Looked up from germline, CDR1 is GTSNPN and CDR2 is SVGIG (reference sequence). V was pared by 4 bases and J by 2 bases, with 12 bases between. This CDR3 has 14 amino acids. CDR3 protein: CAWTGTVGNQPQHF. DNA of the CDR3: TGTGCCTGGACCGGGACTGTTGGCAATCAGCCCCAGCATTTT.

The V and J genes are TRBV5-4 and TRBJ1-2; tentative D call: TRBD1 (6 bases). The germline gives CDR1 SGHNT, CDR2 YYREEE (reference sequence). This CDR3 has 13 residues. Trimming removed 6 bases at V and 4 bases at J, with 13 bases between. CDR3 DNA sequence: TGTGCCAGCAACCAACAGGGCGTCTATGGCTACACCTTC. This translates into CASNQQGVYGYTF. Full variable domain (rest looked up from reference TRBV5-4 and TRBJ1-2): ETGVTQSPTHLIKTRGQQVTLRCSSQSGHNTVSWYQQALGQGPQFIFQYYREEENGRGNFPPRFSGLQFPNYSSELNVNALELDDSALYLCASNQQGVYGYTFGSGTRLTVV.

The chain is built from TRBV4-1 and TRBJ1-1; 7 positions agree with TRBD1. The CDR3 has 17 amino acids. V was pared by 1 base and J by 2 bases, with 10 bases of the junction left unmatched. Germline CDR1 MGHRA, CDR2 YSYEKL. This CDR3 is CASSQGQARGKNTEAFF. The CDR3 region has the DNA TGCGCCAGCAGCCAAGGACAGGCCAGGGGGAAAAACACTGAAGCTTTCTTT.

V and J are TRBV29-1 and TRBJ2-7; 8 bases are a match to TRBD2. After removal of 3 bases from V and 3 bases from J, the junction contained 16 bases not matched to a gene. CDR1 and CDR2 (germline): SQVTM, ANQGSEA. The CDR3 is 17 amino acids. The DNA of the CDR3 is TGCAGCGTTGATTGGTGGGCGAGTGGCGGGAGGAACTACGAGCAGTACTTC. Translated: CSVDWWASGGRNYEQYF.

This clone was recorded a few times. V usage is TRBV29-1 and J usage is TRBJ2-3; D is ambiguous. The germline CDR1 and CDR2 sequences are SQVTM and ANQGSEA. CDR3 length: 12 amino acids. Trimming removed 4 bases from V and 2 bases from J, with 7 bases in between. DNA for the CDR3: TGCAGCGTTGGACTGACCACAGATACGCAGTATTTT. This translates into CSVGLTTDTQYF.

The rearrangement links TRBV15 to TRBJ1-2, with 8 nucleotides matching TRBD1. J was trimmed by 6 bases and V by 6 bases; bases with no gene match: 9. This CDR3 contains 14 residues. Looked up from germline, CDR1 is LNHNV and CDR2 is YYDKDF (reference sequence). The CDR3 coding sequence is TGTGCCACCAGTCGGCCCCAGGGGGCTGATGGCTACACCTTC. Protein: CATSRPQGADGYTF.

This clone has more than one count but fewer than ten. The rearrangement links TRBV7-3 to TRBJ1-1; D may be TRBD1 (5 bases). The CDR3 is 13 amino acids. The germline gives CDR1 SGHTA, CDR2 FQGTGA. V gave up 3 bases and J gave up 7 bases, with 12 bases separating them. In nucleotides, the CDR3 is TGTGCCAGCAGCTTCGCGGGACTGAATGAAGCTTTCTTT. As protein: CASSFAGLNEAFF.

The chain recombines TRBV30 with TRBJ1-3, with D maybe TRBD1 (5 bases). The germline CDR1 and CDR2 sequences are GTSNPN and SVGIG (reference sequence). V dropped 3 bases and J dropped 0 bases, with 9 bases sitting between them. This CDR3 is 14 amino acids long. The CDR3 protein is CAWRATASGNTIYF. The CDR3, as DNA: TGTGCCTGGAGAGCGACAGCCTCTGGAAACACCATATATTTT. The complete variable domain, with remaining parts taken from reference TRBV30 and TRBJ1-3, reads SQTIHQWPATLVQPVGSPLSLECTVEGTSNPNLYWYRQAAGRGLQLLFYSVGIGQISSEVPQNLSASRPQDRQFILSSKKLLLSDSGFYLCAWRATASGNTIYFGEGSWLTVV.

As concerns this clone: Distinct nucleotide sequences in the sample also encode this CDR3. The V and J genes are TRBV29-1 and TRBJ2-7; 11 nucleotides agree with TRBD2. The CDR3 is made up of 15 amino acids. CDR1 and CDR2 (germline): SQVTM, ANQGSEA. V trimming: 3 bases; J trimming: 3 bases; junction bases outside the gene matches: 7. The CDR3 coding sequence is TGCAGCGTTGAGGGTCTAGCGGGAGGCAGCTACGAGCAGTACTTC. It codes for CSVEGLAGGSYEQYF.

The genes are TRBV6-1 and TRBJ2-1, with D perhaps matching TRBD1 (5 bases). The V end was cut by 3 bases, the J end by 2 bases, with 14 bases between. CDR1 and CDR2 (germline): MNHNS, SASEGT. There are 16 residues in the CDR3. In DNA, the CDR3 is TGTGCCAGCAGTGACCGACAGACTTCCCCCTACAATGAGCAGTTCTTC. It is translated as CASSDRQTSPYNEQFF.

This clone was found a few times. The chain couples TRBV4-3 to TRBJ1-1; D might be TRBD1 (6 bases). This CDR3 region has 17 residues. V dropped 2 bases and J dropped 1 base, with 17 bases sitting between them. Germline V gene data show CDR1 as LGHNA and CDR2 as YSLEER. Here the CDR3 DNA reads TGCGCCAGCAGCCAATCGATTAGGGGACAAGCGAACACTGAAGCTTTCTTT. Translating it yields CASSQSIRGQANTEAFF.

The chain employs TRBV7-3 and TRBJ2-1, with 13 positions matching TRBD2. The CDR3 totals 15 residues. V lost 5 bases, J lost 9 bases, and 7 bases stayed unmatched. Germline V lookup: CDR1 SGHTA, CDR2 FQGTGA. The CDR3 sequence: CASSTGLAGAVEQFF. In DNA form, the CDR3 reads TGTGCCAGCAGCACAGGACTAGCGGGAGCGGTTGAGCAGTTCTTC.

This chain joins TRBV30 and TRBJ1-2; 7 bases are a match to TRBD1. Unmatched junction bases numbered 12, after V lost 3 bases and J lost 8 bases. The CDR3 consists of 14 residues. CDR1 is GTSNPN and CDR2 is SVGIG in the germline V gene (reference sequence). Written as DNA, the CDR3 is TGTGCCTGGAGCGACAGGGTGGGGGGAAGGGGCTACACCTTC. It codes for CAWSDRVGGRGYTF.

The CDR3 region is CASSSPGTSGRYTQYF. In DNA form, the CDR3 reads TGTGCCAGCAGCTCTCCCGGGACTAGCGGGCGCTATACGCAGTATTTT. This sequence joins TRBV7-3 and TRBJ2-3; 12 nucleotides agree with TRBD2. CDR1 and CDR2 (germline): SGHTA, FQGTGA. J was trimmed by 7 bases and V by 4 bases; bases with no gene match: 9. The CDR3 has 16 residues. Drawing the rest from reference TRBV7-3 and TRBJ2-3, the complete variable domain is GAGVSQTPSNKVTEKGKYVELRCDPISGHTALYWYRQSLGQGPEFLIYFQGTGAADDSGLPNDRFFAVRPEGSVSTLKIQRTERGDSAVYLCASSSPGTSGRYTQYFGPGTRLTVL.

This clone was seen more than once but under ten times. This chain links TRBV6-5 with TRBJ2-7; possible D gene TRBD1, 6 bases. Germline-derived CDR1 and CDR2 are MNHEY and SVGAGI. With 6 bases removed from V and 3 bases from J, the gap between germline ends came to 18 bases. This CDR3 spans 15 amino acids. CDR3 sequence (DNA): TGTGCCAGCAGCGTGACCAGGGGTTGGGGCTACGAGCAGTACTTC. Its translation is CASSVTRGWGYEQYF.

The chain is built from TRBV7-3 and TRBJ2-1; no reliable D call. Germline V lookup: CDR1 SGHTA, CDR2 FQGTGA. The CDR3 length is 13 residues. The germline V and J ends were trimmed by 1 base and 7 bases, with 8 bases remaining between them. CDR3 in DNA: TGTGCCAGCAGCTTAATGGCGCGGAATGAGCAGTTCTTC. Protein sequence: CASSLMARNEQFF. Complete variable domain (other parts from reference TRBV7-3 and TRBJ2-1): GAGVSQTPSNKVTEKGKYVELRCDPISGHTALYWYRQSLGQGPEFLIYFQGTGAADDSGLPNDRFFAVRPEGSVSTLKIQRTERGDSAVYLCASSLMARNEQFFGPGTRLTVL.

The chain combines TRBV19 with TRBJ2-2; 8 bases map to TRBD2. This CDR3 comprises 17 residues. Germline V gives CDR1 LNHDA, CDR2 SQIVND (reference sequence). The CDR3 reads CASSGGSHTRTTGELFF. In nucleotides, the CDR3 is TGTGCATCGTCGGGAGGGTCCCACACCCGAACGACCGGGGAGCTGTTTTTT.

Only a few counts were recorded for this clone. The chain combines TRBV15 with TRBJ1-4; possibly TRBD1 for D (6 bases). The V end lost 3 bases, the J end lost 2 bases, and 13 bases lay between the germline ends. Germline CDR1 is LNHNV and CDR2 is YYDKDF (reference sequence). The CDR3 loop spans 16 amino acids. DNA for the CDR3: TGTGCCACCAGCAGCGGTCTACAGGGTACTAATGAAAAACTGTTTTTT. It encodes CATSSGLQGTNEKLFF.